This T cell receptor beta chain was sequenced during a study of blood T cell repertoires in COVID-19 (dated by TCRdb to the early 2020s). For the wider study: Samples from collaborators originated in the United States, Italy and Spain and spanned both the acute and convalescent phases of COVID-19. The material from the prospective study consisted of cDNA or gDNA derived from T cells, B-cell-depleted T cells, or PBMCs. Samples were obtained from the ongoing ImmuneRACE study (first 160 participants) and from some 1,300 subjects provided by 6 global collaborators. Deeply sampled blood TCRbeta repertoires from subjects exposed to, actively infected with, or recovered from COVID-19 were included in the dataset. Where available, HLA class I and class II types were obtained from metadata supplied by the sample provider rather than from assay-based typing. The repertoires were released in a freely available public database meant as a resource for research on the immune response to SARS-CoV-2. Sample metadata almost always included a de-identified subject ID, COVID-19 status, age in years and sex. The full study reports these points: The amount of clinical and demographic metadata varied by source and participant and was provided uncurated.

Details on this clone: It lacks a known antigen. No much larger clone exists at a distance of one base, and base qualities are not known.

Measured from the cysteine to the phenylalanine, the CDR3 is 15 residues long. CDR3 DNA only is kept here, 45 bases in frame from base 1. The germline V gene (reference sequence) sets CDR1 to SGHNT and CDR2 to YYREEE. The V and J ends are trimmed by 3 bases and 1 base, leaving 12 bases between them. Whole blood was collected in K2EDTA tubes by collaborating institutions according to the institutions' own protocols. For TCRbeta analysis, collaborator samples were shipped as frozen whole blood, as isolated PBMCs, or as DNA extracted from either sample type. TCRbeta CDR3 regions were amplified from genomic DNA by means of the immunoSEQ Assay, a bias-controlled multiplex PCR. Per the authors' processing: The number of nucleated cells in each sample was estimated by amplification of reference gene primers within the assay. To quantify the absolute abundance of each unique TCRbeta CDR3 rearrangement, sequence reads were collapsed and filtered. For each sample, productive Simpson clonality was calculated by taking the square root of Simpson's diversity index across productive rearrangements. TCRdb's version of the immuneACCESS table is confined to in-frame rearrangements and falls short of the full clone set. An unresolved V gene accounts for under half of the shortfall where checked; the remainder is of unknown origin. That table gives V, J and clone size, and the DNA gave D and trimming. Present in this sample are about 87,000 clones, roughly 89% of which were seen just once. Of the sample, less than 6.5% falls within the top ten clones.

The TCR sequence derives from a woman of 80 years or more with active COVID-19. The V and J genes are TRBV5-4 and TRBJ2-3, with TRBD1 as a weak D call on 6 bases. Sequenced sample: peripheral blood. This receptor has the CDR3 CASSSTGLGTDTQYF. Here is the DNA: TGTGCCAGCAGCTCCACAGGGTTAGGCACAGATACGCAGTATTTT.